These T cell receptor beta chains were read from a single sample in a study of T cells in Graves' hyperthyroidism and ophthalmopathy. TCRdb independently ran MiXCR on the multiplex PCR reads; one entry per CDR3 protein. The sample records about 690,000 distinct CDR3 sequences, about 18% being singletons. The sequenced sample was blood. These receptors were collected from a man aged 45-65 years with Graves' hyperthyroidism. The CDR3 runs from the conserved cysteine through the conserved F or W. Fields, in order: clone size, V gene, J gene, D gene, CDR3 protein, CDR3 DNA. The D gene is left open where the match is weak. The size entry is marked missing in some rows and otherwise reads once, few, many or a size class.

many	TRBV3-1	TRBJ1-1	NA	CASSPNYGEAFF	TGTGCCAGCAGCCCAAATTATGGTGAAGCTTTCTTT
few	TRBV18	TRBJ2-1	TRBD1	CASSTASGGSYNEQFF	TGTGCCAGCTCTACCGCATCAGGGGGATCCTACAATGAGCAGTTCTTC
many	TRBV20-1	TRBJ2-3	NA	CSAQTRPVSSPSTDTQYF	TGCAGTGCTCAGACAAGGCCGGTTTCCTCCCCTAGCACAGATACGCAGTATTTT
many	TRBV28	TRBJ2-6	TRBD2	CASSQRPGLGNSGANVLTF	TGTGCCAGCAGTCAACGACCGGGACTAGGGAACTCTGGGGCCAACGTCCTGACTTTC
many	TRBV2	TRBJ1-4	NA	CASNYATNEKLFF	TGTGCCAGCAATTACGCAACTAATGAAAAACTGTTTTTT
NA	TRBV20-1	TRBJ2-7	NA	CSALEYYEQYF	TGCAGTGCCCTAGAGTACTACGAGCAGTACTTC
NA	TRBV10-3	TRBJ2-7	TRBD2	CAISEETSGRVDEQYF	TGTGCCATAAGTGAGGAAACTAGCGGGAGAGTCGACGAGCAGTACTTC
once	TRBV19	TRBJ1-5	NA	CASSAAVGQPQHF	TGTGCCAGTAGTGCCGCAGTAGGGCAGCCCCAGCATTTT
many	TRBV10-3	TRBJ2-7	NA	CAISGSQGYYEQYF	TGTGCCATCAGTGGGTCTCAGGGGTACTACGAGCAGTACTTC
many	TRBV29-1	TRBJ2-7	TRBD2	CSAGGLAFYEQYF	TGCAGCGCTGGGGGACTAGCATTTTACGAGCAGTACTTC
NA	TRBV9	TRBJ1-1	NA	CAGSVGGNTEAFF	TGTGCCGGCAGCGTAGGCGGGAACACTGAAGCTTTCTTT
NA	TRBV5-1	TRBJ2-1	NA	CASSRPAQASYNEQFF	TGCGCCAGCAGCCGCCCGGCGCAGGCCTCCTACAATGAGCAGTTCTTC